The present entry profiles one T cell receptor (beta chain) with its context. What it binds is unknown. The source of the sample is a study of blood T cells in healthy people across ages. Study-wide results and caveats: There were more naive CD4+ cells and higher diversity in long-lived donors than in aged donors. Per-million-T-cell TCR beta diversity fell roughly linearly with age.

The authors ran a second PCR of about 7 to 11 cycles using a sample-barcoded 5' primer and a J-beta primer mix. Each CDR3 protein gets one entry after TCRdb re-called the 5' RACE reads with MiXCR. The table shows roughly 700,000 distinct CDR3 sequences, with approximately 49% occurring only once. The CDR3 is made up of 16 amino acids. Germline V gene sequence: CDR1 SNHLY, CDR2 FYNNEI. Trimming pared 2 bases from V and 0 bases from J, leaving 12 bases between. Donation came from healthy Caucasian individuals in Russia who were aged 6 to 90. Donors each provided 8 to 10 milliliters of peripheral blood. The genes are TRBV2 and TRBJ2-3; D is possibly TRBD1 (6 bases). Sequenced sample: blood. The sequence was collected from an older woman in good health. This chain's CDR3 is CASSEQGQLSTDTQYF. In nucleotides, the CDR3 is TGTGCCAGCAGTGAACAAGGACAGCTAAGCACAGATACGCAGTATTTT. Full variable domain (missing parts from reference TRBV2 and TRBJ2-3): EPEVTQTPSHQVTQMGQEVILRCVPISNHLYFYWYRQILGQKVEFLVSFYNNEISEKSEIFDDQFSVERPDGSNFTLKIRSTKLEDSAMYFCASSEQGQLSTDTQYFGPGTRLTVL.